The clone carrying this T cell receptor (beta chain) was detected many times. This sample is drawn from a study of regulatory T cells in long-lasting Graves disease. Looked up from germline, CDR1 is MDHEN and CDR2 is SYDVKM. The V end was cut by 1 base, the J end by 6 bases, with 13 bases between. The length of the CDR3 is 15 residues. Through Arm-PCR of CDR3 regions and iRepertoire HTBI primers, TCR beta libraries were built. TCRdb processed the multiplex PCR reads anew with MiXCR; each CDR3 protein has one entry. The sample has about 620,000 distinct CDR3 sequences, 16% seen once. Time point here: newly diagnosed GD, antithyroid drugs for less than 3 months. After RNA was extracted from PBMCs, the TCR library was made from it. The data were also submitted as part of a second study, on T cells in Graves' hyperthyroidism and ophthalmopathy. As reported in that work: The study used the HTBI primer set for a first-round RT-PCR of the TCR CDR3.

This clonotype was sampled from a woman in her twenties or thirties with Graves disease. The V and J genes are TRBV28 and TRBJ1-5; no clear D gene. The sequencing here drew on peripheral blood mononuclear cells (PBMCs), taken at new diagnosis, from a patient treated with antithyroid drugs. CDR3 protein: CASSLSGSWGQPQHF. Written as DNA, the CDR3 is TGTGCCAGCAGTTTATCGGGCAGCTGGGGTCAGCCCCAGCATTTT.